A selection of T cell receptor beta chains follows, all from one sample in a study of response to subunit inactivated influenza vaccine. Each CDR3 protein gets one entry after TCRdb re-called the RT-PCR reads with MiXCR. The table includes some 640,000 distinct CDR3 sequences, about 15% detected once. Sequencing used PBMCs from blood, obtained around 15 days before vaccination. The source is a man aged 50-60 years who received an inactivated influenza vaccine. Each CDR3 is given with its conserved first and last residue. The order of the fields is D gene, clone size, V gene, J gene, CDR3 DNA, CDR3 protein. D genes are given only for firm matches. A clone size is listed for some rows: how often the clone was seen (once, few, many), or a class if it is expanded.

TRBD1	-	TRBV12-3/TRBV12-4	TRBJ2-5	TGTGCCAGCAGTTTGGAAACCGGGACAGGACAAGAGACCCAGTACTTC	CASSLETGTGQETQYF
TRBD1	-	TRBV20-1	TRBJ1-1	TGCAGTGCTAGGCAGCTGGGACAGAAAAACACTGAAGCTTTCTTT	CSARQLGQKNTEAFF
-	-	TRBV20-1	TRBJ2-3	TGCAGTGCTTATTTGACAGAACACACAGATACGCAGTATTTT	CSAYLTEHTDTQYF
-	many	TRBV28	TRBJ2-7	TGTGCCAGCAGTTTAACATCCCTTCAAGCCTACGAGCAGTACTTC	CASSLTSLQAYEQYF
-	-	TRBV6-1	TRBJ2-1	TGTGCCAGCACTCCAGGGCCAGTGGGTGAGCAGTTCTTC	CASTPGPVGEQFF
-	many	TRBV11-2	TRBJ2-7	TGTGCCAGCAGCTTAGATCCTGGGACATTCTACGAGCAGTACTTC	CASSLDPGTFYEQYF
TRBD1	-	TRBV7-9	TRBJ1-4	TGTGCCAGCAGGGAGGGACAGATGGAAAAACTGTTTTTT	CASREGQMEKLFF
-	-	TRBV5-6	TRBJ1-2	TGTGCCAGCGGAGAAACAGGAGCCTATGGCTACACCTTC	CASGETGAYGYTF
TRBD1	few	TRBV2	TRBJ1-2	TGTGCCAGCAAAGGGGACAGGGGAGCCGATGGCTACACCTTC	CASKGDRGADGYTF
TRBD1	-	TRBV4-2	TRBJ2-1	TGTGCCAGCCGCCCACCGGGACAGGGATCCGGTGAGCAGTTCTTC	CASRPPGQGSGEQFF
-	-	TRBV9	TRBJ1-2	TGTGCCAGCAGCACTCGGACGGGGGTGGAAGGCTACACCTTC	CASSTRTGVEGYTF
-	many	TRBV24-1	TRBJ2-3	TGTGCCACCAGTGATGTTACCGGCCCGGAGGATACGCAGTATTTT	CATSDVTGPEDTQYF
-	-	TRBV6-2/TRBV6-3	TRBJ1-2	TGTGCCAGCAGACTTTTTGGGAGTCGAAATGGCTACACCTTC	CASRLFGSRNGYTF
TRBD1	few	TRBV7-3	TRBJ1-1	TGTGCCAGCAGCTCAGGGGGCGCAGTTACTGAAGCTTTCTTT	CASSSGGAVTEAFF
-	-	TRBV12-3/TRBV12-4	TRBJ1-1	TGTGCCAGCAGTACCAATAGGGGCTCCCCGGGGGGTACTGAAGCTTTCTTT	CASSTNRGSPGGTEAFF
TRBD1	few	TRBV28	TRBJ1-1	TGTGCCAGCAGCCTACAGGGGCGGGCTGAAGCTTTCTTT	CASSLQGRAEAFF
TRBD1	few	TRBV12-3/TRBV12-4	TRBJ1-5	TGTGCCAGCAGTTTCTGGGACAGGAAAAATCAGCCCCAGCATTTT	CASSFWDRKNQPQHF
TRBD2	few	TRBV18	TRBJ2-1	TGTGCCAGCTCACCCGAGGCGGGAGTAAGCTACAATGAGCAGTTCTTC	CASSPEAGVSYNEQFF
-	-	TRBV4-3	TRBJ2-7	TGCGCCAGCAGCCAGGGATCACTCGGCGCCTACGAGCAGTACTTC	CASSQGSLGAYEQYF
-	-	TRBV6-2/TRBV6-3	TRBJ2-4	TGTGCCAGCAGTTATCTTATAGCCAAAAACATTCAGTACTTC	CASSYLIAKNIQYF
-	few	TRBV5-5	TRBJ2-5	TGTGCCAGCAGCTTGGTTGAGACGGGAGAGACCCAGTACTTC	CASSLVETGETQYF
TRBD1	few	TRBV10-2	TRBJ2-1	TGCGCCAGCAGTGAGTCTCTGGGACAGGGGTCTGTTGAGCAGTTCTTC	CASSESLGQGSVEQFF
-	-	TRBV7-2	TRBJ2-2	TGTGCCAGCAGCTTGGTGTCCGGGAGCCCCGGGGAGCTGTTTTTT	CASSLVSGSPGELFF
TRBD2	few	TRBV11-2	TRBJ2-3	TGTGCCAGCAGCGCCGGGAGGGACCCACGCGATACGCAGTATTTT	CASSAGRDPRDTQYF
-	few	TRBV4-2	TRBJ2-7	TGTGCCAGCAGCCAAGGTGCCGACGGAGGGTACGAGCAGTACTTC	CASSQGADGGYEQYF
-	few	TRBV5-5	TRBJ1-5	TGTGCCAGCAGCTTGGATTCGGGGATGGGATCCCAGCATTTT	CASSLDSGMGSQHF
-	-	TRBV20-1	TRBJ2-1	TGCAGTGCAAGGGCCGAGAGAGGTTACAATGAGCAGTTCTTC	CSARAERGYNEQFF
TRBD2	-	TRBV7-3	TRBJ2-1	TGTGCCATCTGTTTTTCCGGGACTAGCGGAGCCTCCTACAATGAGCAGTTCTTC	CAICFSGTSGASYNEQFF
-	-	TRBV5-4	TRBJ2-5	TGTGCCAGCAGCCGACGGACTCGGGGTGGGGAGACCCAGTACTTC	CASSRRTRGGETQYF
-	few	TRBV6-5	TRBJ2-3	TGTGCCAGCAGTTACGGGCCAGGCCACACGGATACGCAGTATTTT	CASSYGPGHTDTQYF
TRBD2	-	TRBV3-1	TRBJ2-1	TGTGCCAGCAGCCAATTGGGACTAGCGAGGGGTGAGCAGTTCTTC	CASSQLGLARGEQFF
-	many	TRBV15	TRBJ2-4	TGTGCCACCAGCAGCGCACGACAGGAACTAGCCAAAAACATTCAGTACTTC	CATSSARQELAKNIQYF
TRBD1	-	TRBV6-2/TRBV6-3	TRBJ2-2	TGTGCCAGCACCCAGACAGGGGTGGGACCCGGGGAGCTGTTTTTT	CASTQTGVGPGELFF
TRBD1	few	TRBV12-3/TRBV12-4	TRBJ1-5	TGTGCCAACGGACAGGGTGGTCAGCCCCAGCATTTT	CANGQGGQPQHF
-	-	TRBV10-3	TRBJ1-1	TGTGCCATCAGTGGGATTCGGACTGAAGCTTTCTTT	CAISGIRTEAFF
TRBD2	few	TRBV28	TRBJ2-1	TGTGCCAGCAGTCCCCTTACGGGAGGAACCTACAATGAGCAGTTCTTC	CASSPLTGGTYNEQFF
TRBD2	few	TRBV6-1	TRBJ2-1	TGTGCCACCTCTAGCGGGAAAAGAGGGAATGAGCAGTTCTTC	CATSSGKRGNEQFF
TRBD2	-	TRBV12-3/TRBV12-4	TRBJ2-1	TGTGCCAGCAGTTTTGAGGGCGGGGGGTCCTACAATGAGCAGTTCTTC	CASSFEGGGSYNEQFF
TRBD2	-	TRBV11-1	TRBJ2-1	TGTGCCAGCAGCCCAGCTAGCGGGGCCGTTGGGGCATCCTACAATGAGCAGTTCTTC	CASSPASGAVGASYNEQFF
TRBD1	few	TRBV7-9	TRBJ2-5	TGTGCCAGCAGCCCTAGGACAGGGCGGGGAGAGACCCAGTACTTC	CASSPRTGRGETQYF
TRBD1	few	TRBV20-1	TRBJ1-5	TGCAGTGCTAGTACAGGGGGCGCGGGTCAGCCCCAGCATTTT	CSASTGGAGQPQHF
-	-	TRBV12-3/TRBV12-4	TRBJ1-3	TGTGCCAGCAGCCTCCATTGGATGGCTGGAAACACCATATATTTT	CASSLHWMAGNTIYF
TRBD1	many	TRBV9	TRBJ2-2	TGTGCCAGCAGCGTAGGAGACAGGGGGTCCGGGGAGCTGTTTTTT	CASSVGDRGSGELFF
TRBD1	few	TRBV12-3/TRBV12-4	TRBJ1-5	TGTGCCAGCAGCCCTACGACAGGGAATAGCAATCAGCCCCAGCATTTT	CASSPTTGNSNQPQHF
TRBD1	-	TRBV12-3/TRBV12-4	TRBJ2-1	TGTGCCAGCACCTTTTTTAAGGGGGCTCATGAGCAGTTCTTC	CASTFFKGAHEQFF